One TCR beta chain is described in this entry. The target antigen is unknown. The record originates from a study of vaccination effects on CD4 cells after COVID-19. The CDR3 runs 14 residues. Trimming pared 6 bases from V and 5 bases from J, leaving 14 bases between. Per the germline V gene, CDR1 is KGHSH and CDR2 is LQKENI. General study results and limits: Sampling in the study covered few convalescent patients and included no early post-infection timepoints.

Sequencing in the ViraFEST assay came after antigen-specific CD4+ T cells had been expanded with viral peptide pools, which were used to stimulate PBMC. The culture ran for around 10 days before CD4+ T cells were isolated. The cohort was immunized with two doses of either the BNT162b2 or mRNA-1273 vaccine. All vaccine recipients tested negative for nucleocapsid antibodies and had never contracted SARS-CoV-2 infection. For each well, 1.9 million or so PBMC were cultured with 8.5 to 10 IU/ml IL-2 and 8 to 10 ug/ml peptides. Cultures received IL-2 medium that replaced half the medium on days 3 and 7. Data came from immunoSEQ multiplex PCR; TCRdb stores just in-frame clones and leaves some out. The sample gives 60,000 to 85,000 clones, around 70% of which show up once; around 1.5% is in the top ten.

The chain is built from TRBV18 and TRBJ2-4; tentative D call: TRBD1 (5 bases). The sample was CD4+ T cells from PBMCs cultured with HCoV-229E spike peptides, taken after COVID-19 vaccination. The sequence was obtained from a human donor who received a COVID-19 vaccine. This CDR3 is CASSTTMGQNIQYF. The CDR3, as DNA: TGTGCCAGCTCTACCACTATGGGGCAAAACATTCAGTACTTC.